The 21 T cell receptor beta chains in this list originate from one sample, sequenced in a study of blood T cell repertoires in COVID-19. TCRdb's copy holds only in-frame clones and misses some; the assay was immunoSEQ multiplex PCR. This sample has fewer than 200,000 clones; 84% occur once, and the top ten carry approximately 12%. The sample taken for sequencing was PBMCs or T cells enriched from blood (not recorded which). Receptors were obtained from a man in his fifties who had recovered from COVID-19.

The chain carries TRBV5-1 and TRBJ2-3; unclear D gene. Germline V gene data show CDR1 as SGHRS and CDR2 as YFSETQ. CDR3 length equals 16 residues. The V end was cut by 0 bases, the J end by 2 bases, with 13 bases between. This CDR3 reads CASSLGAQFLTDTQYF. The CDR3 nucleotides are TGCGCCAGCAGCTTGGGGGCACAGTTCCTCACAGATACGCAGTATTTT.

This clone was detected only once. The CDR3 region is CASRVGTPATDTQYF. The CDR3 DNA reads as TGTGCCAGCAGAGTAGGGACTCCTGCCACAGATACGCAGTATTTT. The rearrangement joins TRBV6-5 to TRBJ2-3, with a possible D match to TRBD2 (6 bases). The CDR3 length is 15 residues. V lost 6 bases and J lost 2, with 15 bases in between. Germline V CDR1 and CDR2: MNHEY, SVGAGI.

The rearrangement uses TRBV5-1 and TRBJ2-5; D is possibly TRBD1 (6 bases). CDR3 length: 15 amino acids. The V and J ends lost 0 bases and 5 bases respectively, with 14 bases between them. Germline loops: CDR1 SGHRS, CDR2 YFSETQ. The CDR3 reads CASSLEPGVWETQYF. In DNA, the CDR3 is TGCGCCAGCAGCTTGGAACCAGGGGTCTGGGAGACCCAGTACTTC.

This chain uses TRBV6-5 with TRBJ1-5; D remains ambiguous. The CDR3 is made up of 14 amino acids. The ends were cut back, 5 bases at V and 3 bases at J, with 11 bases in the middle. Germline V gene data show CDR1 as MNHEY and CDR2 as SVGAGI. CDR3 in amino acids: CASSPRRNNQPQHF. In DNA form, the CDR3 reads TGTGCCAGCAGTCCTCGGAGAAACAATCAGCCCCAGCATTTT.

The chain joins TRBV28 to TRBJ2-7; D may be TRBD2 (5 bases). V shed 6 bases and J shed 3 bases, with 21 bases lying between them. The germline V gene has CDR1 MDHEN and CDR2 SYDVKM. The CDR3 covers 16 residues. In nucleotides, the CDR3 is TGTGCCAGCAGGGGGAGTCTCCTAACGACCCTCTACGAGCAGTACTTC. Protein sequence: CASRGSLLTTLYEQYF.

The chain is built from TRBV2 and TRBJ1-6, with 7 positions matching TRBD1. Germline loops: CDR1 SNHLY, CDR2 FYNNEI. The CDR3 is 17 residues long. The V gene end was trimmed by 6 bases and the J gene end by 8 bases; junction bases not matched to a gene: 16. The CDR3 nucleotides read TGTGCCAGCAGCGACACCTACCCCGGGACAGCTTATTCACCCCTCCACTTT. Translating gives CASSDTYPGTAYSPLHF.

This chain joins TRBV7-2 and TRBJ2-7; D is perhaps TRBD1 (6 bases). From germline, CDR1 is SGHTA and CDR2 FQGNSA. Trimming pared 1 base from V and 0 bases from J, leaving 10 bases between. This CDR3 region has 15 residues. The CDR3 DNA sequence: TGTGCCAGCAGCTTAGTCCAGGGGAGCTCCTACGAGCAGTACTTC. Protein: CASSLVQGSSYEQYF.

The chain combines TRBV6-5 with TRBJ2-2; 8 bases map to TRBD1. The junction had 11 bases not matched to a gene; V was cut back by 9 bases and J by 5 bases. Germline values: CDR1 MNHEY, CDR2 SVGAGI. This CDR3 spans 15 amino acids. CDR3 loop: CASSRQGTWTGELFF. As DNA, the CDR3 is TGTGCCAGTAGCCGACAGGGGACTTGGACCGGGGAGCTGTTTTTT.

The genes are TRBV10-3 and TRBJ1-1; 11 bases map to TRBD1. Germline CDR1 is ENHRY and CDR2 is SYGVKD. V lost 11 bases to trimming and J lost 3 bases; unmatched junction nucleotides: 11. The CDR3 is 15 residues long. The CDR3 coding sequence is TGTGCCGTGCGGACAGGGGGCTCCGCCTACACTGAAGCTTTCTTT. This gives the protein CAVRTGGSAYTEAFF.

The rearrangement uses TRBV2 and TRBJ2-7, with D possibly TRBD2 on 6 matching bases. The germline gives CDR1 SNHLY, CDR2 FYNNEI. This CDR3 comprises 12 residues. Trimming took 8 bases from V and 12 from J, leaving 20 bases between them. The CDR3 DNA reads TGTGCCAGCTCCGAGGAGGGGAGGCGAAGGTACTTC. As protein: CASSEEGRRRYF.

The rearrangement joins TRBV7-9 to TRBJ2-3; 10 bases map to TRBD1. This CDR3 spans 16 amino acids. V lost 0 bases and J lost 0; bases outside the gene matches: 0. Germline V gene lookup returns CDR1 SEHNR and CDR2 FQNEAQ (reference sequence). The CDR3 DNA reads as TGTGCCAGCAGCTTAGCGGGACAGGGGAGCACAGATACGCAGTATTTT. Protein sequence: CASSLAGQGSTDTQYF.

In this sample, this clone turned up many times. The rearrangement joins TRBV5-6 to TRBJ2-2, with 9 bases matching TRBD1. Germline CDR1 SGHDT, CDR2 YYEEEE. The V and J ends lost 4 bases and 5 bases, in that order; junction bases with no gene match: 6. The CDR3 is 15 amino acids. The CDR3 protein is CASSLGQGDTGELFF. In DNA form, the CDR3 reads TGTGCCAGCAGCCTGGGACAGGGTGATACCGGGGAGCTGTTTTTT. The variable domain in full, completed from reference TRBV5-6 and TRBJ2-2, reads DAGVTQSPTHLIKTRGQQVTLRCSPKSGHDTVSWYQQALGQGPQFIFQYYEEEERQRGNFPDRFSGHQFPNYSSELNVNALLLGDSALYLCASSLGQGDTGELFFGEGSRLTVL.

The genes are TRBV5-1 and TRBJ2-3; 12 nucleotides match TRBD2. The V segment lost 0 bases and the J segment 5 bases; nucleotides outside the gene matches: 7. This CDR3 has 17 residues. Looked up from germline, CDR1 is SGHRS and CDR2 is YFSETQ. CDR3 nucleotides: TGCGCCAGCAGCTTGGCAGGACTAGCGGGGCCGAGAGATACGCAGTATTTT. This encodes CASSLAGLAGPRDTQYF.

The V call is TRBV6-5, the J call TRBJ1-5; D unclear. Trimming took 4 bases from V and 7 from J, leaving 11 bases between them. The germline gives CDR1 MNHEY, CDR2 SVGAGI. The CDR3 totals 13 residues. The CDR3 DNA reads TGTGCCAGCAGTTCGTATATCGGGCAGCCCCAGCATTTT. This encodes CASSSYIGQPQHF.

The rearrangement joins TRBV5-6 to TRBJ2-1; possible D gene TRBD2, 6 bases. Looked up from germline, CDR1 is SGHDT and CDR2 is YYEEEE. CDR3 size: 16 residues. The germline V and J ends were trimmed by 0 bases and 5 bases, with 15 bases remaining between them. CDR3 protein: CASSLDRRGSNNEQFF. CDR3 nucleotide sequence: TGTGCCAGCAGCTTGGATCGTCGGGGGAGCAACAATGAGCAGTTCTTC.

This sequence joins TRBV4-1 and TRBJ1-5; D possibly corresponds to TRBD1 (6 bases). The CDR3 covers 17 residues. Germline-derived CDR1 and CDR2 are MGHRA and YSYEKL. Trimming took off 0 bases at V and 0 bases at J, with 12 bases between the two ends. The DNA of the CDR3 is TGCGCCAGCAGCCAAGACAGGGGTCTATATAGCAATCAGCCCCAGCATTTT. Translated: CASSQDRGLYSNQPQHF.

V and J are TRBV27 and TRBJ2-5, with 7 bases that match TRBD2. Per germline, CDR1 MNHEY and CDR2 SMNVEV (reference sequence). CDR3 length equals 16 residues. The V gene end was trimmed by 6 bases and the J gene end by 2 bases; junction bases not matched to a gene: 12. Here the CDR3 DNA reads TGTGCCAGCAGCCGTGGGGCCCAGCGGGGACAAGAGACCCAGTACTTC. It encodes CASSRGAQRGQETQYF.

The chain is built from TRBV5-1 and TRBJ2-1; 8 nucleotides match TRBD2. There are 16 residues in the CDR3. Germline CDR1 is SGHRS and CDR2 is YFSETQ. The V and J ends lost 0 bases and 3 bases, in that order; junction bases with no gene match: 5. CDR3 in DNA: TGCGCCAGCAGCTTGGACGCGGGGGGTCACTACAATGAGCAGTTCTTC. Its protein is CASSLDAGGHYNEQFF. The full variable domain, with the rest looked up from reference TRBV5-1 and TRBJ2-1, is KAGVTQTPRYLIKTRGQQVTLSCSPISGHRSVSWYQQTPGQGLQFLFEYFSETQRNKGNFPGRFSGRQFSNSRSEMNVSTLELGDSALYLCASSLDAGGHYNEQFFGPGTRLTVL.

This sequence joins TRBV19 and TRBJ2-7; D may be TRBD2 (6 bases). Germline CDR1 reads LNHDA; CDR2 reads SQIVND (reference sequence). Deletions cut 5 bases from V and 0 bases from J, with 14 bases between. CDR3 length: 15 residues. CDR3 nucleotides: TGTGCCAGTAGTGTCACCCTCGGGAGCTCCTACGAGCAGTACTTC. Translating gives CASSVTLGSSYEQYF. The entire variable domain, with the rest obtained from reference TRBV19 and TRBJ2-7, is as follows: DGGITQSPKYLFRKEGQNVTLSCEQNLNHDAMYWYRQDPGQGLRLIYYSQIVNDFQKGDIAEGYSVSREKKESFPLTVTSAQKNPTAFYLCASSVTLGSSYEQYFGPGTRLTVT.

A single count supports this clone. The chain links TRBV4-2 to TRBJ2-5; tentative D call: TRBD2 (6 bases). V lost 3 bases and J 1 base, leaving 9 bases between the germline ends. Looked up from germline, CDR1 is LGHNA and CDR2 is YNFKEQ. The CDR3 loop spans 14 amino acids. The CDR3 nucleotides are TGTGCCAGCAGCCAGACCGGGAGCCAAGAGACCCAGTACTTC. It codes for CASSQTGSQETQYF.

The chain employs TRBV3-1 (or the pseudogene TRBV3-2) and TRBJ2-3; 11 bases fit TRBD2. The CDR3 runs to 16 residues. The V gene's germline CDR1 is LGHDT and CDR2 YNNKEL (reference sequence). V was pared by 2 bases and J by 0 bases, with 1 base of the junction left unmatched. For the CDR3, the DNA is TGTGCCAGCAGCCAAACTAGCGGGGGTAGCACAGATACGCAGTATTTT. Translation gives CASSQTSGGSTDTQYF.